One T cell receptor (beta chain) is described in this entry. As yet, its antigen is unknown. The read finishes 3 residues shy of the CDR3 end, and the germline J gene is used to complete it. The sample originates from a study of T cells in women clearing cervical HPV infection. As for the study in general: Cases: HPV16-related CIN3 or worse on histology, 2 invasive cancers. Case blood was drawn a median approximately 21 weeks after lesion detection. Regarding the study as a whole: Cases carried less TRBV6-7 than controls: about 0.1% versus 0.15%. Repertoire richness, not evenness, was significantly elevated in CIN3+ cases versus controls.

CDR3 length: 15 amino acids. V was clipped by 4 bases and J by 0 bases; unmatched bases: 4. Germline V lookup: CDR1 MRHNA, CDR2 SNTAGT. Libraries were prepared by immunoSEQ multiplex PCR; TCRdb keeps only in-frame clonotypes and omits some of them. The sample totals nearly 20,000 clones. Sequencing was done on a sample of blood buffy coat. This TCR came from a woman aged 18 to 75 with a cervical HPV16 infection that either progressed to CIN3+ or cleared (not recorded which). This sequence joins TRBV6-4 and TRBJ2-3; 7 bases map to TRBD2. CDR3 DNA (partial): TGTGCCAGCAGTGCAAGCGGGATAAGCACAGATACG. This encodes CASSASGISTDT. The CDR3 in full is CASSASGISTDTQYF.